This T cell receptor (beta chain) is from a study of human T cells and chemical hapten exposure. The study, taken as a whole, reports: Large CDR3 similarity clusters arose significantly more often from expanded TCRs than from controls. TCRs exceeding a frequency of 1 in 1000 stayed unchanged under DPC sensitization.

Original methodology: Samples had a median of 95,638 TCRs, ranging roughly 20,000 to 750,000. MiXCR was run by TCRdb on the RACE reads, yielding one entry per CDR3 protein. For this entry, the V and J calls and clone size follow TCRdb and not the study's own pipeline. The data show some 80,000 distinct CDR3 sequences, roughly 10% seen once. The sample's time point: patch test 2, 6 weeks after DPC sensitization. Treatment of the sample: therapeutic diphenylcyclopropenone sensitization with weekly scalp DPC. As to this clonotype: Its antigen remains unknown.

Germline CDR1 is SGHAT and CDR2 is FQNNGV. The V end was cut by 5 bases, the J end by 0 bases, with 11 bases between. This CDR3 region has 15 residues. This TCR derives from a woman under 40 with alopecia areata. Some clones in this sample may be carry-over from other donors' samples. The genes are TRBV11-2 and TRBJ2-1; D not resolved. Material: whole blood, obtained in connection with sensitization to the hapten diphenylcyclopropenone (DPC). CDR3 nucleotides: TGTGCCAGCAGCCCGGAGACGAGCTCCTACAATGAGCAGTTCTTC. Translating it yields CASSPETSSYNEQFF.